This TCR beta chain was sequenced during a study of control samples from healthy donors and cancer patients (dated by TCRdb to between 2020 and 2021). Of note for this clone: This clone's antigen is unknown. Base qualities are not provided; no much larger clone lies one nucleotide away.

The library relied on the immunoSEQ multiplex PCR assay. The source is immuneACCESS, and TCRdb retained only in-frame sequences with V and J called. Part of the clones is not carried over; for the studies checked, unresolved V genes explain less than half of this, and the remainder is unexplained. The table for this sample lists approximately 52,000 clones; around 87% of them were counted only once. About an eighth of the sample lies in the top ten. The germline V and J ends show losses of 4 bases and 1 base respectively, and no gene match explains 10 bases of the junction. The germline V gene specifies SQVTM as CDR1 and ANQGSEA as CDR2. From its cysteine to its phenylalanine, the CDR3 spans 18 amino acids. The retained sequence is limited to the CDR3, 54 bases, with the frame set at the first base.

This receptor was identified in a man aged 55-75 years with head and neck cancer. Sequences were obtained from PBMCs. The sequence links TRBV29-1 to TRBJ2-1, and 13 bases in between align with TRBD2. The bases read TGCAGCGTTGGGGGTCCTCGGACTAGCGGGAGTTCCTACAATGAGCAGTTCTTC. This yields the protein CSVGGPRTSGSSYNEQFF.